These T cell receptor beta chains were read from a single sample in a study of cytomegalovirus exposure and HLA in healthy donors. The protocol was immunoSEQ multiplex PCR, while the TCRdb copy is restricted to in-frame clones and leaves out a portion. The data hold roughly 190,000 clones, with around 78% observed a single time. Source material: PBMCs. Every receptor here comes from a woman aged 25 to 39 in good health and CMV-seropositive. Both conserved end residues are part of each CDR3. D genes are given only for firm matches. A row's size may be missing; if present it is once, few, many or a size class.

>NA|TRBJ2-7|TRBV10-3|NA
CAISEREILVYEQYF
TGTGCCATCAGTGAGAGGGAGATCCTCGTCTACGAGCAGTACTTC
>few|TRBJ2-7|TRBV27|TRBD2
CASSYQAGGYEQYF
TGTGCCAGCAGCTACCAAGCGGGGGGCTACGAGCAGTACTTC
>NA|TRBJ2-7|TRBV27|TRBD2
CASGGGSGEQYF
TGTGCCAGCGGGGGGGGATCTGGGGAGCAGTACTTC
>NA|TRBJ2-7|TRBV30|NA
CARGTAWVQYF
TGTGCCCGCGGGACAGCCTGGGTGCAGTACTTC
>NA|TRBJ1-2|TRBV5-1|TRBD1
CASSLGDRDSYTF
TGCGCCAGCAGCTTGGGGGACAGAGACTCCTACACCTTC
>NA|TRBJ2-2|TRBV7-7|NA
CASSPSTGELFF
TGTGCTAGCAGCCCGAGTACCGGGGAGCTGTTTTTT
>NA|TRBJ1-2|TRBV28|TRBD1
CASSSEDRGRRGYTF
TGTGCCAGCAGTTCCGAGGACAGGGGACGCCGCGGCTACACCTTC
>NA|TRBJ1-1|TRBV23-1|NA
CASAGNREATEAFF
TGCGCCAGCGCCGGTAACAGGGAAGCCACTGAAGCTTTCTTT
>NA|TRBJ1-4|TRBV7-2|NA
CASSLASSMNEKLFF
TGTGCCAGCAGCTTAGCCTCTTCTATGAATGAAAAACTGTTTTTT
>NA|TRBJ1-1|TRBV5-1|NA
CASMPGPGRTEAFF
TGCGCCAGCATGCCCGGGCCTGGGAGGACTGAAGCTTTCTTT
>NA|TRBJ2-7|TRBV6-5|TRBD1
CASSLMGQGNEQYF
TGTGCCAGCAGTTTAATGGGACAGGGCAACGAGCAGTACTTC
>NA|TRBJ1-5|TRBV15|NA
CATSSGGASNQPQHF
TGTGCCACCAGCAGCGGGGGGGCTAGCAATCAGCCCCAGCATTTT
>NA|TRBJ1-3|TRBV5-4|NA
CASSLGAATRGGNTIYF
TGTGCCAGCAGCTTGGGGGCCGCCACCCGTGGTGGAAACACCATATATTTT
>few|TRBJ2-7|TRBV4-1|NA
CASSPGLGQYF
TGCGCCAGCAGCCCAGGGTTAGGGCAGTACTTC
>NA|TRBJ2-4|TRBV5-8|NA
CASSLAGLDIQYF
TGTGCCAGCAGCTTGGCGGGATTGGACATTCAGTACTTC
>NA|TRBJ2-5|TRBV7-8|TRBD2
CASSYVGLRKETQYF
TGTGCCAGCAGCTACGTGGGACTACGGAAAGAGACCCAGTACTTC
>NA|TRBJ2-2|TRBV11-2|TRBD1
CASSPQGTSTGELFF
TGTGCCAGCAGTCCACAGGGGACGAGCACCGGGGAGCTGTTTTTT
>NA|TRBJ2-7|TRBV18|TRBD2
CASSLILFSGRPHEQYF
TGTGCCAGCTCACTCATACTCTTTAGCGGGAGGCCTCACGAGCAGTACTTC
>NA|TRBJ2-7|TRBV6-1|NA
CASSERSYEQYF
TGTGCCAGCAGTGAAAGGAGCTACGAGCAGTACTTC
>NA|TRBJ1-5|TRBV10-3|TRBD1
CAISETGAYQPQHF
TGTGCCATCAGTGAGACAGGGGCCTATCAGCCCCAGCATTTT
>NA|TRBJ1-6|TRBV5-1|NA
CASSLTGSGNSPLHF
TGCGCCAGCAGCTTGACGGGATCCGGGAATTCACCCCTCCACTTT
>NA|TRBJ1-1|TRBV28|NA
CASSLRSWGVEFAEAFF
TGTGCCAGCAGTTTACGTAGTTGGGGGGTAGAATTCGCTGAAGCTTTCTTT
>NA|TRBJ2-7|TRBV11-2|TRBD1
CASLAGQGTYEQYF
TGTGCCAGCCTGGCCGGACAGGGGACCTACGAGCAGTACTTC
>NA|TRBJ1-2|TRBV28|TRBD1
CASSRQGAPNYGYTF
TGTGCCAGCAGTCGACAGGGGGCTCCTAACTATGGCTACACCTTC
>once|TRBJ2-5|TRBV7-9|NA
CASSFDAGVGETQYF
TGTGCCAGCAGCTTCGATGCCGGGGTCGGCGAGACCCAGTACTTC
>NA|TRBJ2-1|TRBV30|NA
CAWSYRGGQPYNEQFF
TGTGCCTGGAGTTACCGAGGCGGGCAGCCCTACAATGAGCAGTTCTTC
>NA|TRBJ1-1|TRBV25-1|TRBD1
CASTRTGDTEAFF
TGTGCCAGTACCAGGACAGGGGATACTGAAGCTTTCTTT
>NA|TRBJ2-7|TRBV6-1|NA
CASSEFSTRGPYEQYF
TGTGCCAGCAGTGAATTCAGCACCCGAGGCCCCTACGAGCAGTACTTC
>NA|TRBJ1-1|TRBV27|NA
CASSAARYGVGTEAFF
TGTGCCAGCAGTGCGGCGAGGTATGGTGTTGGCACTGAAGCTTTCTTT
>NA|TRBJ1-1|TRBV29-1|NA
CSVDLRGIGAFF
TGCAGCGTTGACCTCCGAGGGATTGGAGCTTTCTTT
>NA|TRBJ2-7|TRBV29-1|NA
CSVATGSYEQYF
TGCAGCGTTGCGACGGGATCCTACGAGCAGTACTTC
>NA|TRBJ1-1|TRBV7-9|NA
CASSFRGELNTEAFF
TGTGCCAGCAGCTTTAGAGGAGAGCTGAACACTGAAGCTTTCTTT
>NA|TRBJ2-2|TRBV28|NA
CASSPFSGNPGELFF
TGTGCCAGCAGTCCTTTCTCAGGGAACCCCGGGGAGCTGTTTTTT
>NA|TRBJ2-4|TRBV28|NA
CASSLEGSAKNIQYF
TGTGCCAGCAGTTTAGAGGGTTCGGCCAAAAACATTCAGTACTTC
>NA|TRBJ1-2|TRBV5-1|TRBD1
CASSGGTANYGYTF
TGCGCCAGCAGCGGAGGGACAGCCAACTATGGCTACACCTTC
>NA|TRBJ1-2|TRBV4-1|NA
CASSQSTVNYGYTF
TGCGCCAGCAGCCAATCTACAGTTAACTATGGCTACACCTTC
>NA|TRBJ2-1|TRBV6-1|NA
CASSEVATERQFF
TGTGCCAGCAGTGAAGTCGCGACAGAACGGCAGTTCTTC
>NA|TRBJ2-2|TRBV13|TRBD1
CASSPGTGGFKTGELFF
TGTGCCAGCAGCCCAGGGACAGGGGGCTTTAAGACCGGGGAGCTGTTTTTT
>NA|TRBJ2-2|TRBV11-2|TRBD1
CASSSPTGRGTGELFF
TGTGCCAGCAGCTCTCCGACAGGGAGAGGAACCGGGGAGCTGTTTTTT
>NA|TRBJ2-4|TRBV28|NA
CASSSYRDAKNIQYF
TGTGCCAGCAGTTCCTACAGGGATGCCAAAAACATTCAGTACTTC
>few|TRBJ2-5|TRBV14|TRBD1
CASSRQGFSGETQYF
TGTGCCAGCAGCCGACAGGGGTTTTCAGGAGAGACCCAGTACTTC
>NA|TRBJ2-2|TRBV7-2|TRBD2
CASTRWSGTTGELFF
TGTGCCAGCACCCGGTGGAGCGGGACGACCGGGGAGCTGTTTTTT
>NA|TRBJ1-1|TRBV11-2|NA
CASSLVGQFEAFF
TGTGCCAGCAGCTTAGTAGGACAGTTTGAAGCTTTCTTT
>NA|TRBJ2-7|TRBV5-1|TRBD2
CASSLEAGAYEQYF
TGCGCCAGCAGCTTGGAAGCGGGGGCCTACGAGCAGTACTTC
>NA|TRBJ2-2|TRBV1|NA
CTSSRRLVVAGELFF
TGCACCAGCAGCCGTAGGCTAGTGGTCGCCGGGGAGCTGTTTTTT
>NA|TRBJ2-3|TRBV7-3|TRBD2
CASSMLAGDTDTQYF
TGTGCCAGCAGCATGCTAGCGGGAGACACAGATACGCAGTATTTT
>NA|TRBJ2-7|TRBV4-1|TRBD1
CASSLTSGDRGYEQYF
TGCGCCAGCAGCCTCACCTCGGGGGACAGGGGCTACGAGCAGTACTTC
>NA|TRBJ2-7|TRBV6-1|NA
CASSEEQPYEQYF
TGTGCCAGCAGTGAAGAACAGCCCTACGAGCAGTACTTC
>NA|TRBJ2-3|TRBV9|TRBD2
CASSGSGRPTDTQYF
TGTGCCAGCAGCGGAAGCGGGAGGCCCACAGATACGCAGTATTTT
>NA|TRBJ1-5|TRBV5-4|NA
CASSPGPNNQPQHF
TGTGCCAGCAGCCCTGGGCCCAACAATCAGCCCCAGCATTTT
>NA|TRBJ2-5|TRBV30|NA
CAWSVLPAETQYF
TGTGCCTGGAGTGTACTCCCAGCGGAGACCCAGTACTTC
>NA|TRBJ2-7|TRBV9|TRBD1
CASSAEGGPGEQYF
TGTGCCAGCAGCGCCGAAGGGGGCCCCGGCGAGCAGTACTTC
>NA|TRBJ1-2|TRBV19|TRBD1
CASKLLRGQGARGGYTF
TGTGCCAGCAAACTATTACGGGGACAGGGGGCGCGAGGAGGCTACACCTTC
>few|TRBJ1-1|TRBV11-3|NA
CASSQQEATEAFF
TGTGCCAGCAGCCAGCAGGAGGCGACTGAAGCTTTCTTT
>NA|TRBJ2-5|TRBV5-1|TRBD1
CASSGGLSDRGAETQYF
TGCGCCAGCAGCGGGGGGCTCTCGGACAGGGGAGCGGAGACCCAGTACTTC
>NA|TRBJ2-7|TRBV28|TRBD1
CASRSGQGYYEQYF
TGTGCCAGCAGATCGGGACAGGGGTACTACGAGCAGTACTTC
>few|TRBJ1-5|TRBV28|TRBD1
CASSSPLQGAGQPQHF
TGTGCCAGCAGTTCCCCATTACAGGGGGCCGGTCAGCCCCAGCATTTT